Below, 32 T cell receptor beta chains from the same sample are listed, as sequenced in a study of cytomegalovirus exposure and HLA in healthy donors. The PCR used 60 Vbeta and 13 Jbeta primers. Profiled with immunoSEQ multiplex PCR; TCRdb holds only in-frame clones, not every one. The data contain 150,000 to 200,000 clones, approximately 80% of them singletons. Sequencing was carried out using PBMCs. These receptors came from a girl aged 10 to 17 in good health and CMV-seropositive.

The genes are TRBV7-8 and TRBJ1-1; no clear D. Germline V gene lookup returns CDR1 SGHVS and CDR2 FQNEAQ. The CDR3 runs to 13 residues. The V end lost 3 bases, the J end lost 1 base, and 6 bases lay between the germline ends. Written as DNA, the CDR3 is TGTGCCAGCAGCTTCTCAGGGAACACTGAAGCTTTCTTT. As protein: CASSFSGNTEAFF.

V is TRBV29-1 and J is TRBJ2-7, with 9 bases aligning to TRBD1. The CDR3 covers 13 residues. Germline V gene sequence: CDR1 SQVTM, CDR2 ANQGSEA. The junction had 5 bases not matched to a gene; V was cut back by 4 bases and J by 4 bases. The CDR3 DNA reads TGCAGCGTTGTCGATGGGACAGGGTACGAGCAGTACTTC. It yields the protein CSVVDGTGYEQYF.

The chain combines TRBV27 with TRBJ1-2; D ambiguous. Germline CDR1 is MNHEY and CDR2 is SMNVEV (reference sequence). V lost 5 bases to trimming and J lost 6 bases, with 16 bases between them. This CDR3 has 14 residues. The DNA for the CDR3 is TGTGCCAGCAGTGAAAACCTCCCAGCGAATGGCTACACCTTC. Protein product: CASSENLPANGYTF.

The chain couples TRBV19 to TRBJ2-1; TRBD2 is a possible D gene (5 bases). Germline assignment: CDR1 LNHDA and CDR2 SQIVND (reference sequence). CDR3 length: 11 residues. V lost 8 bases and J lost 9, with 11 bases in between. The CDR3 coding sequence is TGTGCCAGTGGGGAGCGCAGTGAGCAGTTCTTC. Its protein product is CASGERSEQFF.

This rearrangement joins TRBV11-1 to TRBJ1-1; D is possibly TRBD1 (6 bases). The CDR3 covers 14 residues. CDR1 is SGHAT, CDR2 FQDESV, per germline (reference sequence). Trimming removed 4 bases at V and 4 bases at J, with 13 bases between. The CDR3 protein is CASSSAGVGTEAFF. The CDR3 DNA follows: TGTGCCAGCAGCTCGGCAGGGGTTGGCACTGAAGCTTTCTTT.

The chain uses TRBV11-2 and TRBJ1-1; 7 bases agree with TRBD1. J gave up 1 base and V 3 bases, and 14 bases lay outside the gene matches. The germline V gene encodes CDR1 SGHAT and CDR2 FQNNGV. This CDR3 has 18 residues. The CDR3 loop reads CASSLVAPRTGWNTEAFF. The CDR3 DNA follows: TGTGCCAGCAGCTTGGTAGCCCCACGGACAGGTTGGAACACTGAAGCTTTCTTT. Variable domain in full (rest from reference TRBV11-2 and TRBJ1-1): EAGVAQSPRYKIIEKRQSVAFWCNPISGHATLYWYQQILGQGPKLLIQFQNNGVVDDSQLPKDRFSAERLKGVDSTLKIQPAKLEDSAVYLCASSLVAPRTGWNTEAFFGQGTRLTVV.

The chain combines TRBV7-6 with TRBJ1-2; 8 nucleotides align to TRBD1. The ends lost 4 bases at V and 4 bases at J; junction bases unmatched: 5. In germline, CDR1 is SGHVS, CDR2 FNYEAQ. CDR3 size: 14 residues. The CDR3 sequence: CASSSQGVGYGYTF. The DNA for the CDR3 is TGTGCCAGCAGCTCACAGGGGGTAGGCTATGGCTACACCTTC.

The V gene is TRBV19, the J gene TRBJ1-5; tentatively, D is TRBD1 (6 bases). V lost 4 bases and J 2 bases, leaving 12 bases between the germline ends. CDR1 and CDR2 from the germline V gene are LNHDA and SQIVND (reference sequence). The CDR3 runs 15 residues. For the CDR3, the DNA is TGTGCCAGTAGTACCGCGGACAGCCGCAATCAGCCCCAGCATTTT. Its protein product is CASSTADSRNQPQHF. The full variable domain, completed using reference TRBV19 and TRBJ1-5, is DGGITQSPKYLFRKEGQNVTLSCEQNLNHDAMYWYRQDPGQGLRLIYYSQIVNDFQKGDIAEGYSVSREKKESFPLTVTSAQKNPTAFYLCASSTADSRNQPQHFGDGTRLSIL.

This clone was seen only a few times. This sequence joins TRBV5-1 and TRBJ1-2, with D possibly being TRBD1 (5 bases). Trimming cost V 4 bases and J 5 bases, with 18 bases left between them. Germline CDR1 SGHRS, CDR2 YFSETQ. CDR3 size: 15 residues. DNA for the CDR3: TGCGCCAGCAGCCTGGGAATTCAGGGTACTTATGGCTACACCTTC. Residues: CASSLGIQGTYGYTF. The whole variable domain, remainder taken from reference TRBV5-1 and TRBJ1-2, is KAGVTQTPRYLIKTRGQQVTLSCSPISGHRSVSWYQQTPGQGLQFLFEYFSETQRNKGNFPGRFSGRQFSNSRSEMNVSTLELGDSALYLCASSLGIQGTYGYTFGSGTRLTVV.

V is TRBV5-4 and J is TRBJ2-7, with 8 nucleotides matching TRBD2. CDR3 size: 14 residues. V dropped 2 bases and J dropped 4; count of bases not matched to a gene: 5. Germline CDR1 SGHNT, CDR2 YYREEE (reference sequence). CDR3 in DNA: TGTGCCAGCAGCTTTATCGGGAGGGAATACGAGCAGTACTTC. Translating it yields CASSFIGREYEQYF.

The chain employs TRBV27 and TRBJ2-5; D not certain. The end of the DNA fits TRBJ2-7 better, so the J call may be wrong. Germline loops: CDR1 MNHEY, CDR2 SMNVEV (reference sequence). The CDR3 runs 15 residues. As DNA, the CDR3 is TGTGCCAGCAGTTTACAGTCCGGCGGTACGTACGAGCAGTACTTC. It is translated as CASSLQSGGTYEQYF.

The gene calls are TRBV21-1 and TRBJ1-3. TRBV21-1 is assigned pseudogene status. CDR3 length: 19 residues. CDR3 nucleotide sequence: TGTGCCACCCGAGGGGAGGGGACCGCTCCTTCTGCCTCTGGAAACACCATATATTTT. The encoded protein is CATRGEGTAPSASGNTIYF.

J is TRBJ2-1 and V is TRBV7-3; 10 nucleotides match TRBD2. The germline V gene encodes CDR1 SGHTA and CDR2 FQGTGA. The CDR3 contains 16 residues. The J segment lost 9 bases and the V segment lost 2 bases, leaving 10 bases of the junction unmatched. CDR3 amino acids: CASSLESGLANIEQFF. The DNA for the CDR3 is TGTGCCAGCAGCTTAGAATCGGGACTAGCGAATATTGAGCAGTTCTTC.

This clone occurred a few times. The chain carries TRBV27 and TRBJ2-1; TRBD2 matches 13 bases. The germline V gene has CDR1 MNHEY and CDR2 SMNVEV (reference sequence). The CDR3 is 17 amino acids. Losses at the gene ends were 3 bases for V and 7 bases for J; bases not matched to a gene: 9. The CDR3 protein is CASSFSSPGLAGNEQFF. In DNA form, the CDR3 reads TGTGCCAGCAGTTTCTCCTCGCCGGGACTAGCGGGGAATGAGCAGTTCTTC.

The V and J genes are TRBV9 and TRBJ2-1, with TRBD2 identical over 8 bases. J was trimmed by 6 bases and V by 4 bases; bases with no gene match: 9. The V gene's germline CDR1 is SGDLS and CDR2 YYNGEE. This CDR3 has 15 residues. This CDR3 reads CASSPRAGVGNEQFF. In DNA form, the CDR3 reads TGTGCCAGCAGCCCCAGAGCGGGAGTGGGCAATGAGCAGTTCTTC.

A remark on this clone: Compared with germline, one end of the junction differs, possibly owing to a read error. V usage is TRBV7-7 and J usage is TRBJ2-1, with D perhaps TRBD2 (6 bases). Germline-derived CDR1 and CDR2 are SSHAT and FNYEAQ (reference sequence). The CDR3 consists of 16 residues. CDR3 region: CASSALGLASYNEQFF. In DNA form, the CDR3 reads TGTGCTAGCAGCGCACTGGGCCTAGCGAGTTACAATGAGCAGTTCTTC.

This chain uses TRBV4-1 with TRBJ1-2, with 8 bases fitting TRBD1. Germline CDR1 reads MGHRA; CDR2 reads YSYEKL. The CDR3 is 14 amino acids. J gave up 4 bases and V 4 bases, and 5 bases lay outside the gene matches. In nucleotides, the CDR3 is TGCGCCAGCAGCCGGCAGGGGGCTTCCTATGGCTACACCTTC. Its protein is CASSRQGASYGYTF.

This sequence joins TRBV7-2 and TRBJ1-1; 8 nucleotides align to TRBD1. This CDR3 has 14 residues. Trimming at V came to 5 bases and at J to 5 bases, leaving 7 bases not matched to a gene. CDR1 is SGHTA, CDR2 FQGNSA, per germline. CDR3 loop: CASSRGQGETEAFF. Written as DNA, the CDR3 is TGTGCCAGCAGCCGCGGACAGGGAGAAACTGAAGCTTTCTTT.

The chain joins TRBV7-8 to TRBJ1-2; 8 bases align to TRBD1. The CDR3 runs 16 residues. Germline CDR1 and CDR2: SGHVS and FQNEAQ. V lost 4 bases to trimming and J lost 4 bases; unmatched junction nucleotides: 11. CDR3 residues: CASSSRGQVTRYGYTF. CDR3 in DNA: TGTGCCAGCAGCTCTAGGGGACAGGTCACCCGCTATGGCTACACCTTC.

The gene calls are TRBV5-1 and TRBJ2-1; 12 bases are shared with TRBD2. This CDR3 is 16 amino acids long. In germline, CDR1 is SGHRS, CDR2 YFSETQ. The ends lost 0 bases at V and 8 bases at J; junction bases unmatched: 6. The CDR3 DNA is TGCGCCAGCAGCTTGGGGCTAGCGGGAGGGCCCGATGAGCAGTTCTTC. This encodes CASSLGLAGGPDEQFF.

This clone has more than one count but fewer than ten. V gene TRBV5-1 combines with J gene TRBJ2-1; 10 nucleotides line up with TRBD2. Unmatched junction bases numbered 5, after V lost 0 bases and J lost 8 bases. Germline-derived CDR1 and CDR2 are SGHRS and YFSETQ. The CDR3 has 15 amino acids. CDR3 DNA sequence: TGCGCCAGCAGCTTGGAAGCGGGAGGGTGGGATGAGCAGTTCTTC. Its protein product is CASSLEAGGWDEQFF.

The chain carries TRBV11-2 and TRBJ2-5; 7 positions match TRBD2. Trimming removed 2 bases from V and 5 bases from J; junction bases left unmatched: 14. Germline assignment: CDR1 SGHAT and CDR2 FQNNGV. This CDR3 is 17 amino acids long. The CDR3 nucleotides are TGTGCCAGCAGCTTACTTTTCGGGGGGAGTCGGCTGGAGACCCAGTACTTC. This translates into CASSLLFGGSRLETQYF.

This chain connects TRBV23-1 to TRBJ1-2; D gene uncertain. TRBV23-1 is classed as an ORF, of uncertain function. V lost 10 bases, J lost 3 bases, and 9 bases lay in between. This CDR3 has 11 residues. This CDR3 is CAMPRHYGYTF. In DNA form, the CDR3 reads TGCGCCATGCCGAGGCACTATGGCTACACCTTC.

The chain couples TRBV19 to TRBJ2-3, with TRBD1 matching 7 bases. CDR1 and CDR2 from the germline V gene are LNHDA and SQIVND (reference sequence). The CDR3 length is 17 residues. J gave up 3 bases and V 5 bases, and 14 bases lay outside the gene matches. This CDR3 reads CASSRTLQGRGTDTQYF. CDR3 in DNA: TGTGCCAGTAGTCGTACCCTACAGGGGAGAGGTACAGATACGCAGTATTTT.

The CDR3 sequence is CASSLGSGLAAGELFF. The CDR3 DNA reads as TGTGCCAGCAGCCTAGGGTCGGGACTAGCTGCCGGGGAGCTGTTTTTT. This chain joins TRBV7-9 and TRBJ2-2, with 9 bases fitting TRBD2. V shed 5 bases and J 6 bases; nucleotides not matched to a gene: 10. The germline V gene has CDR1 SEHNR and CDR2 FQNEAQ (reference sequence). The CDR3 sequence is 16 residues long.

The table lists this clone with a few counts. The V call is TRBV6-1, the J call TRBJ1-5; weak D call: TRBD1 (5 bases). V lost 11 bases and J lost 7, with 18 bases in between. CDR3 size: 13 residues. The germline V gene has CDR1 MNHNS and CDR2 SASEGT. The CDR3 bases are TGTGCCGGCCAGGGAGGGTTAAGGCAGCCCCAGCATTTT. Translating it yields CAGQGGLRQPQHF.

The chain couples TRBV6-5 to TRBJ1-2; D is possibly TRBD1 (5 bases). The CDR3 extends over 13 amino acids. Germline assignment: CDR1 MNHEY and CDR2 SVGAGI. Trimming left V 6 bases short and J 8 bases short, with 16 bases between. CDR3 residues: CASSAFGGRGYTF. The CDR3 bases are TGTGCCAGCAGCGCCTTCGGGGGTCGGGGCTACACCTTC.

This clone appeared a few times. The chain recombines TRBV30 with TRBJ2-3; TRBD2 matches at 10 bases. V trimming: 3 bases; J trimming: 4 bases; junction bases outside the gene matches: 4. Germline V lookup: CDR1 GTSNPN, CDR2 SVGIG (reference sequence). This CDR3 has 14 amino acids. The CDR3, as DNA: TGTGCCTGGAGGGGAGCGGGAGGGCCAGATACGCAGTATTTT. It translates to CAWRGAGGPDTQYF.

The rearrangement uses TRBV9 and TRBJ2-2, with 9 bases that match TRBD1. The CDR3 runs to 17 residues. J lost 5 bases, V lost 0 bases, and 8 bases had no gene match. Germline CDR1 reads SGDLS; CDR2 reads YYNGEE. For the CDR3, the DNA is TGTGCCAGCAGCGTAGCTCCACAGGGGGCGGGTACCGGGGAGCTGTTTTTT. The encoded protein is CASSVAPQGAGTGELFF.

Only one count was recorded for this clone. The chain combines TRBV28 with TRBJ1-1; D is unclear. The germline V gene has CDR1 MDHEN and CDR2 SYDVKM. Between the trimmed V and J ends, which lost 3 bases and 7 bases, there was a span of 6 bases. The CDR3 sequence is 11 residues long. CDR3 region: CASSLYGEAFF. The DNA for the CDR3 is TGTGCCAGCAGTTTGTACGGTGAAGCTTTCTTT.

The V call is TRBV27, the J call TRBJ1-1, with unresolved D. The CDR3 is made up of 12 amino acids. Trimming pared 6 bases from V and 6 bases from J, leaving 11 bases between. Germline V CDR1 and CDR2: MNHEY, SMNVEV (reference sequence). The CDR3 sequence: CASRPGRPEAFF. Here the CDR3 DNA reads TGTGCCAGCAGACCTGGGAGGCCTGAAGCTTTCTTT.

The count of this clone is one. The V gene is TRBV7-3, the J gene TRBJ2-2; TRBD2 might be the D (6 bases). Germline CDR1 reads SGHTA; CDR2 reads FQGTGA. V lost 5 bases, J lost 5 bases, and 21 bases lay in between. This CDR3 has 17 residues. CDR3 amino acids: CASSPRFRDLATGELFF. CDR3 nucleotide sequence: TGTGCCAGCAGCCCACGATTCCGGGACTTAGCGACCGGGGAGCTGTTTTTT. Supplemented by reference TRBV7-3 and TRBJ2-2, the full variable domain reads GAGVSQTPSNKVTEKGKYVELRCDPISGHTALYWYRQSLGQGPEFLIYFQGTGAADDSGLPNDRFFAVRPEGSVSTLKIQRTERGDSAVYLCASSPRFRDLATGELFFGEGSRLTVL.